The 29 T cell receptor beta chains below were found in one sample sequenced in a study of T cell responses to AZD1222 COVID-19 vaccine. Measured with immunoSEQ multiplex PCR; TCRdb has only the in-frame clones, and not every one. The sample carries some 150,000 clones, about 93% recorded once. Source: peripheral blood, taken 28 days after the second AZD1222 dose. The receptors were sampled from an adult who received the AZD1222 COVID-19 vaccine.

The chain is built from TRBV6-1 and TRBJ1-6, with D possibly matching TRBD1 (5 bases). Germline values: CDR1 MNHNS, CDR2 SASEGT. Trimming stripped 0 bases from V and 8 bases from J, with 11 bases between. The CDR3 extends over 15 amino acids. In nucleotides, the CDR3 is TGTGCCAGCAGTGAAGCGCCCAGGGTTCATTCACCCCTCCACTTT. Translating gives CASSEAPRVHSPLHF.

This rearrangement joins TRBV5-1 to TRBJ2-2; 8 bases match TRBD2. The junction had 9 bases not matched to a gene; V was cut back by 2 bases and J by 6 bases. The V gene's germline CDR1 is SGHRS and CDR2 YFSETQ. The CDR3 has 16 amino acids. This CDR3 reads CASSLSPGGPAGELFF. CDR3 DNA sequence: TGCGCCAGCAGCTTATCGCCGGGAGGGCCGGCCGGGGAGCTGTTTTTT.

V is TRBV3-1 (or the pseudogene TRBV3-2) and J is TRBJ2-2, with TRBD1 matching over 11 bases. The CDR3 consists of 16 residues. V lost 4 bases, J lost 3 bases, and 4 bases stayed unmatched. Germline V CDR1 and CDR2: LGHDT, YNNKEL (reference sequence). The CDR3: CASSLGTGGDTGELFF. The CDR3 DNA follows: TGTGCCAGCAGCCTTGGGACAGGGGGGGACACCGGGGAGCTGTTTTTT.

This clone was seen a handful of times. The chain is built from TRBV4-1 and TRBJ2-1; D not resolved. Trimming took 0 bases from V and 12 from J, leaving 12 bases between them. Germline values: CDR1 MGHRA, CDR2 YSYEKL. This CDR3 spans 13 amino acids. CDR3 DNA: TGCGCCAGCAGCCAAGATCGGGCTAGATTGCAGTTCTTC. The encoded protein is CASSQDRARLQFF.

CDR3 in amino acids: CASSLYSLRGNQPQHF. The CDR3 DNA is TGTGCCAGCAGTTTATATAGCCTAAGAGGCAATCAGCCCCAGCATTTT. The gene calls are TRBV27 and TRBJ1-5; D unclear. The CDR3 runs to 16 residues. With 1 base removed from V and 2 bases from J, the gap between germline ends came to 12 bases. Germline V gene data show CDR1 as MNHEY and CDR2 as SMNVEV (reference sequence).

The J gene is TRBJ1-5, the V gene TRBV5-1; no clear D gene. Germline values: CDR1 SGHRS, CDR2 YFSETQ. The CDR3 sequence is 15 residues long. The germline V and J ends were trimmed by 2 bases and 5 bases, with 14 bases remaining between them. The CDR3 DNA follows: TGCGCCAGCAGCTTCCTTCCCGGAACGGATCAGCCCCAGCATTTT. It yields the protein CASSFLPGTDQPQHF.

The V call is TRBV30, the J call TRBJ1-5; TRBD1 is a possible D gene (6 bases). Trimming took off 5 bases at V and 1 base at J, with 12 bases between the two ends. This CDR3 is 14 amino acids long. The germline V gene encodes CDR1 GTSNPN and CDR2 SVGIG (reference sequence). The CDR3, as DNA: TGTGCCTGGTCACAGGGTGAGAGCAATCAGCCCCAGCATTTT. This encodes CAWSQGESNQPQHF. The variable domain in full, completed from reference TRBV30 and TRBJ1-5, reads SQTIHQWPATLVQPVGSPLSLECTVEGTSNPNLYWYRQAAGRGLQLLFYSVGIGQISSEVPQNLSASRPQDRQFILSSKKLLLSDSGFYLCAWSQGESNQPQHFGDGTRLSIL.

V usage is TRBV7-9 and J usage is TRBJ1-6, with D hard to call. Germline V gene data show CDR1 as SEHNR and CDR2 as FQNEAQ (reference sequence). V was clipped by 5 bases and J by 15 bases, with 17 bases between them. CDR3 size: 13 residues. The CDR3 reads CASSPLTGWGLHF. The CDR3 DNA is TGTGCCAGCAGCCCTCTTACGGGCTGGGGCCTCCACTTT.

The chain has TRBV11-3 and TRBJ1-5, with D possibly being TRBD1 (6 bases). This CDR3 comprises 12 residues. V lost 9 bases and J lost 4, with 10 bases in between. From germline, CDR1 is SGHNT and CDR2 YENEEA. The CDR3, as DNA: TGTGCCAGGGGGGCAGGAAATCAGCCCCAGCATTTT. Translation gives CARGAGNQPQHF. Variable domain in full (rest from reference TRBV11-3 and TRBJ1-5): EAGVVQSPRYKIIEKKQPVAFWCNPISGHNTLYWYLQNLGQGPELLIRYENEEAVDDSQLPKDRFSAERLKGVDSTLKIQPAELGDSAVYLCARGAGNQPQHFGDGTRLSIL.

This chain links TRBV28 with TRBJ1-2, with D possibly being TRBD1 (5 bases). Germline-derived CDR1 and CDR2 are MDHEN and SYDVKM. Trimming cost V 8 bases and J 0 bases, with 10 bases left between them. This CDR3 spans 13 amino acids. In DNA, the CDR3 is TGTGCCAGCCGGGACCGCTCTAACTATGGCTACACCTTC. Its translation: CASRDRSNYGYTF.

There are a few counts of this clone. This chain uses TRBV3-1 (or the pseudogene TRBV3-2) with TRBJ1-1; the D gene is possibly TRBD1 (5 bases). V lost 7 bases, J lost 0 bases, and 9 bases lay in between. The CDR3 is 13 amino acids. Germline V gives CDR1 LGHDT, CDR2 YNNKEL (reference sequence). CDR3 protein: CASTLGVNTEAFF. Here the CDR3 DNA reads TGTGCCAGCACCTTGGGGGTGAACACTGAAGCTTTCTTT.

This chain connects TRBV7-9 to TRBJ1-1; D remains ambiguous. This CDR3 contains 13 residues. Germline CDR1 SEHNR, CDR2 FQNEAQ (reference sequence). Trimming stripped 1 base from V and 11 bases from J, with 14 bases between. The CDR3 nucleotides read TGTGCCAGCAGCTTAGGGGCCTCCCCCGGGGCTTTCTTT. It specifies CASSLGASPGAFF.

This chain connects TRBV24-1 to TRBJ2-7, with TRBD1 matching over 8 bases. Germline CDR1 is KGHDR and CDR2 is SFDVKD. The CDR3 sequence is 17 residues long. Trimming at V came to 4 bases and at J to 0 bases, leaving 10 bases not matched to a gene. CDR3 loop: CATSDPTRTGGSYEQYF. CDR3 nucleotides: TGTGCCACCAGTGACCCAACCCGAACAGGGGGCTCCTACGAGCAGTACTTC.

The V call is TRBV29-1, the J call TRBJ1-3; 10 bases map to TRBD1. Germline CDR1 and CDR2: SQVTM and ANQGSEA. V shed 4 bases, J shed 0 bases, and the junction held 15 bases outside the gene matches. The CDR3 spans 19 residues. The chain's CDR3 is CSVGGAGTGDDFSGNTIYF. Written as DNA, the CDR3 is TGCAGCGTTGGGGGAGCCGGGACAGGGGACGATTTCTCTGGAAACACCATATATTTT.

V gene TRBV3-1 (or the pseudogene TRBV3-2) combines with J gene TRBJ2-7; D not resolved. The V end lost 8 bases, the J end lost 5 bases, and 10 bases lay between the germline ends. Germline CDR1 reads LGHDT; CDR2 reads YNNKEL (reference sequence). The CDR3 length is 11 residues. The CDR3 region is CASGKVHEQYF. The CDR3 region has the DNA TGTGCCAGCGGAAAAGTCCACGAGCAGTACTTC.

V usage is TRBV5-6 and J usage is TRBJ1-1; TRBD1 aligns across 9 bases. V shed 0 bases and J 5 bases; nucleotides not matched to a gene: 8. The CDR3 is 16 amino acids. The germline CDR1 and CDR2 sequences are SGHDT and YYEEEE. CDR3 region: CASSLEGQGFSTEAFF. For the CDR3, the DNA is TGTGCCAGCAGCTTGGAGGGACAGGGATTTAGTACTGAAGCTTTCTTT.

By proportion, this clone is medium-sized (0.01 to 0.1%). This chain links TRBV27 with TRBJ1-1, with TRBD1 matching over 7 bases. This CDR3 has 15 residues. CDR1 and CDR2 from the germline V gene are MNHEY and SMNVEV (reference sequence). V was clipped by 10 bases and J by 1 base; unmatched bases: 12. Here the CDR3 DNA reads TGTGCCACCCGACAGGGAACCAGCTCGAACACTGAAGCTTTCTTT. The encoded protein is CATRQGTSSNTEAFF.

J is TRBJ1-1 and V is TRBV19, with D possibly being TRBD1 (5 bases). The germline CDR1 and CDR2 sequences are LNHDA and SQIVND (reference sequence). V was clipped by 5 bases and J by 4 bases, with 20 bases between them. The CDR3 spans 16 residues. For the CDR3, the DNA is TGTGCCAGTAGTCAACCAGGGTGGGGTGGGGGCACTGAAGCTTTCTTT. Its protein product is CASSQPGWGGGTEAFF.

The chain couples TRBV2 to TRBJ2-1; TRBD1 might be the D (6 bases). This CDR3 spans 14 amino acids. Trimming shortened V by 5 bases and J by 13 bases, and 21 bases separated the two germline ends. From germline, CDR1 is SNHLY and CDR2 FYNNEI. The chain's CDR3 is CASSSGTRPDEQFF. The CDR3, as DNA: TGTGCCAGCAGTTCCGGGACAAGGCCAGACGAACAGTTCTTC.

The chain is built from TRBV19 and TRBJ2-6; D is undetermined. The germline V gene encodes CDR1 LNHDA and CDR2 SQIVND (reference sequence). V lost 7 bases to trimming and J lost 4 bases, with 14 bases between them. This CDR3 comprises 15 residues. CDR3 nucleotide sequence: TGTGCCAGTACCCCGAGTTGGTCGGGGGCCAACGTCCTGACTTTC. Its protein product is CASTPSWSGANVLTF.

The CDR3 is CASSFRGLAGLGNEQFF. The CDR3 DNA follows: TGCGCCAGCAGCTTCCGCGGGCTAGCGGGGCTGGGTAATGAGCAGTTCTTC. The V and J genes are TRBV5-1 and TRBJ2-1; 9 bases map to TRBD2. Per the germline V gene, CDR1 is SGHRS and CDR2 is YFSETQ. The CDR3 is 17 amino acids. Unmatched junction bases numbered 13, after V lost 2 bases and J lost 7 bases.

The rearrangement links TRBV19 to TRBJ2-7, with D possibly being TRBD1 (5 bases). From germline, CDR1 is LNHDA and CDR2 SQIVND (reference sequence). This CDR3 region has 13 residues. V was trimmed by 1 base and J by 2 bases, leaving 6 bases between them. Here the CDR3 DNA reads TGTGCCAGTAGTATAGGACAGCCCTACGAGCAGTACTTC. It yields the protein CASSIGQPYEQYF. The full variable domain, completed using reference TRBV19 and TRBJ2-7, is DGGITQSPKYLFRKEGQNVTLSCEQNLNHDAMYWYRQDPGQGLRLIYYSQIVNDFQKGDIAEGYSVSREKKESFPLTVTSAQKNPTAFYLCASSIGQPYEQYFGPGTRLTVT.

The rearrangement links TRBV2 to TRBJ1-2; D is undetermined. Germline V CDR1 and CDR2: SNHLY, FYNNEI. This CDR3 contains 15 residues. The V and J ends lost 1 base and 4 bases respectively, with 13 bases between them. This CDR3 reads CASSEVTPASYGYTF. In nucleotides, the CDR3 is TGTGCCAGCAGTGAAGTGACCCCGGCCTCCTATGGCTACACCTTC. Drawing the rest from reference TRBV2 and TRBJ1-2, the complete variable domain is EPEVTQTPSHQVTQMGQEVILRCVPISNHLYFYWYRQILGQKVEFLVSFYNNEISEKSEIFDDQFSVERPDGSNFTLKIRSTKLEDSAMYFCASSEVTPASYGYTFGSGTRLTVV.

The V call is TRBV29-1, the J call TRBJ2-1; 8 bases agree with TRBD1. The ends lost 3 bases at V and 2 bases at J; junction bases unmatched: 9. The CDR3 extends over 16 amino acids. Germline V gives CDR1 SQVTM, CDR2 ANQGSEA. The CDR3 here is CSVDSHGGQAYNEQFF. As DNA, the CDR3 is TGCAGCGTTGATTCCCACGGGGGACAGGCCTACAATGAGCAGTTCTTC.

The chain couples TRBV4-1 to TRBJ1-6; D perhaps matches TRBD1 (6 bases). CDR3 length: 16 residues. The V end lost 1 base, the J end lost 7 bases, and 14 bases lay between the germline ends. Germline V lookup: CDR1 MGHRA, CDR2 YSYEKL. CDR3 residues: CASSQAPTGVNSPLHF. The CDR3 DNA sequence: TGCGCCAGCAGCCAAGCGCCGACAGGAGTAAATTCACCCCTCCACTTT.

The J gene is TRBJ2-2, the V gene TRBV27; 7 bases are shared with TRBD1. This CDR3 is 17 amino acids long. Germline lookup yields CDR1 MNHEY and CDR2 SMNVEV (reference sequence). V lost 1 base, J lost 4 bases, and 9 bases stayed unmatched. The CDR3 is CASSLFRGGGGTGELFF. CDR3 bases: TGTGCCAGCAGTTTATTTAGAGGGGGCGGCGGCACCGGGGAGCTGTTTTTT.

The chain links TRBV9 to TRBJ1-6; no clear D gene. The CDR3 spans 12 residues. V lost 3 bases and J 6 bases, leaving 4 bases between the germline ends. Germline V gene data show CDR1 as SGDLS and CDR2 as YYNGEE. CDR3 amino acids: CASSATNSPLHF. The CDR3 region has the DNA TGTGCCAGCAGCGCTACTAATTCACCCCTCCACTTT.

The CDR3: CASRPRAAMNTEAFF. The CDR3, as DNA: TGTGCCAGCAGACCGCGCGCGGCTATGAACACTGAAGCTTTCTTT. V is TRBV6-5 and J is TRBJ1-1; D is uncertain. The CDR3 length is 15 residues. V was pared by 6 bases and J by 0 bases, with 14 bases between. In germline, CDR1 is MNHEY, CDR2 SVGAGI.

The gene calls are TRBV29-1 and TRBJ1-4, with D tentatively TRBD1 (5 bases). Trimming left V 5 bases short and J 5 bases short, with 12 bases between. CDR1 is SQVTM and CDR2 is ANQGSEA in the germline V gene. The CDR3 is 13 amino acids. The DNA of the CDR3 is TGCAGCGTTCAGGGTGGAAGGAATGAAAAACTGTTTTTT. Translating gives CSVQGGRNEKLFF.